A single T cell receptor beta chain is shown here with its context. Its antigen is undetermined. The entry originates in a study of shared clonotypes between healthy human individuals. Whole-study context: Each donor's CD8 memory used one plate, CD8 naive two, each CD4 subset three. Study-level findings and limits: Compared with memory subsets, naive subsets generally had larger estimated richness. In this cohort, only blood was sampled, and tissue repertoires likely differ.

Germline V gives CDR1 SGDLS, CDR2 YYNGEE. V lost 2 bases, J lost 2 bases, and 15 bases lay in between. This CDR3 region has 16 residues. Profiled with immunoSEQ multiplex PCR; TCRdb holds only in-frame clones, not every one. This table holds about 1.1 million clones, roughly 74% found once. What was sequenced was memory CD4+ T cells from PBMCs. As to subset: CD45RA-negative fraction. The clonotype was recovered from a man between 18 and 35 years old in good health. Some clones in this sample may be carry-over from other donors' samples. V is TRBV9 and J is TRBJ2-3; TRBD2 might be the D (7 bases). CDR3 loop: CASSVGGGSNTDTQYF. Written as DNA, the CDR3 is TGTGCCAGCAGCGTTGGGGGCGGGAGTAACACAGATACGCAGTATTTT.